This T cell receptor (beta chain) was captured in a study of shared clonotypes between healthy human individuals. Profiling relied on immunoSEQ multiplex PCR, and the TCRdb table lists in-frame clones only, not all of them. The data show some 2,100,000 clones, nearly 97% seen once. With 11 bases removed from V and 0 bases from J, the gap between germline ends came to 17 bases. Per the germline V gene, CDR1 is MNHNY and CDR2 is SVGAGI (reference sequence). The length of the CDR3 is 15 residues. Only Caucasian adults living in Nashville, Tennessee served as donors. The sequenced sample was naive CD4+ T cells sorted from blood. Subset denoted: CD45RA+ positively selected. The rearrangement joins TRBV6-6 to TRBJ1-5; D is unresolved. The clonotype comes from a man between 18 and 35 years old in good health. The CDR3: CAAGWLGDSNQPQHF. For the CDR3, the DNA is TGTGCCGCCGGGTGGTTAGGAGATAGCAATCAGCCCCAGCATTTT.